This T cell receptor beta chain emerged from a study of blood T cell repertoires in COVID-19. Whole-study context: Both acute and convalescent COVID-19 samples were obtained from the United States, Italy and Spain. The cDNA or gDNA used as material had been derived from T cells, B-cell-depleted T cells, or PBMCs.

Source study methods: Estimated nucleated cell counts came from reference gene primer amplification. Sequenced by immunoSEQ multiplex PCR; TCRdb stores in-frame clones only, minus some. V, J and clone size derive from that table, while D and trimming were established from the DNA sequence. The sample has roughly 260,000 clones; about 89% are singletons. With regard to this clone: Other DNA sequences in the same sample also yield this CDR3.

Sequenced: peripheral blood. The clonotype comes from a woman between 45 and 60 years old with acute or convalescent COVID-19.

The CDR3 DNA reads TGTGCCAGCAGTTTTGGGCAGGGGTCATACGAGCAGTACTTC. Protein product: CASSFGQGSYEQYF. The chain uses TRBV27 and TRBJ2-7, with a weak D call TRBD1 (6 bases). The CDR3 has 14 residues. Germline-derived CDR1 and CDR2 are MNHEY and SMNVEV (reference sequence). V was trimmed by 3 bases and J by 4 bases, leaving 13 bases between them.